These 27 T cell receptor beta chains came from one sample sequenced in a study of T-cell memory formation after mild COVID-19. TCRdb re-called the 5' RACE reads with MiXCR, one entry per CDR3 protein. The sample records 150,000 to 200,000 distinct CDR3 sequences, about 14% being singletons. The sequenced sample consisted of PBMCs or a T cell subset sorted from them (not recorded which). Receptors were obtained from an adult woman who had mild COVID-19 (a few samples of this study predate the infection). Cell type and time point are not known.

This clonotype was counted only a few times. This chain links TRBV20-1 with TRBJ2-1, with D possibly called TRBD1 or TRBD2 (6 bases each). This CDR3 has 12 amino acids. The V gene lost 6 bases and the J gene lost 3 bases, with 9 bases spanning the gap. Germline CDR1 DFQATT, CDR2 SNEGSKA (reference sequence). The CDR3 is CSARGDYNEQFF. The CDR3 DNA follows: TGCAGTGCGAGGGGGGACTACAATGAGCAGTTCTTC.

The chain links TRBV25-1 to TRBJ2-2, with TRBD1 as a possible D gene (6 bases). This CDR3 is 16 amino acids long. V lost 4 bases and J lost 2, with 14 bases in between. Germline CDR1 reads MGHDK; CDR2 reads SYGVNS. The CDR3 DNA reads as TGTGCCAGCAGTGGAGACAGGTTGGGCAACACCGGGGAGCTGTTTTTT. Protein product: CASSGDRLGNTGELFF.

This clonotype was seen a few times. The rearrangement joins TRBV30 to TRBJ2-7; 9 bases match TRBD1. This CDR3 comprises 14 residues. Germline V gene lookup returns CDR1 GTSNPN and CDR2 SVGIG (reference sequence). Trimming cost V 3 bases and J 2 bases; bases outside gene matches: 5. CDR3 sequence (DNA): TGTGCCTGGAGCCACACAGGGGGCACCTACGAGCAGTACTTC. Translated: CAWSHTGGTYEQYF.

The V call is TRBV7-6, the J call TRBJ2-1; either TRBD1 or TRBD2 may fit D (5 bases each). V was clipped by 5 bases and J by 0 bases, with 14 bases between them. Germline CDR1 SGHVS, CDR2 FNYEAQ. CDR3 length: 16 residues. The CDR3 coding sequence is TGTGCCAGCAGCCAGGGTTGGGGGAGCTCCTACAATGAGCAGTTCTTC. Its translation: CASSQGWGSSYNEQFF.

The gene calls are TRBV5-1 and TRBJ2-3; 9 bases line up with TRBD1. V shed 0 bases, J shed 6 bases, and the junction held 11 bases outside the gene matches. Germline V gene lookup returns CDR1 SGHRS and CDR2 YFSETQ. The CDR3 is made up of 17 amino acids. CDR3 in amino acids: CASSLATTGGRLDTQYF. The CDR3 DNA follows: TGCGCCAGCAGCTTGGCTACGACAGGGGGAAGGTTGGATACGCAGTATTTT.

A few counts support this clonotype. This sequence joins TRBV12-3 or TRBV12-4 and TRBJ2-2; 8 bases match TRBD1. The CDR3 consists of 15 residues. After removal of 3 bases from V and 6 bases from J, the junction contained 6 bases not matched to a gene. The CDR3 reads CASSFAGGASGELFF. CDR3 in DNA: TGTGCCAGCAGTTTTGCAGGGGGCGCCTCCGGGGAGCTGTTTTTT.

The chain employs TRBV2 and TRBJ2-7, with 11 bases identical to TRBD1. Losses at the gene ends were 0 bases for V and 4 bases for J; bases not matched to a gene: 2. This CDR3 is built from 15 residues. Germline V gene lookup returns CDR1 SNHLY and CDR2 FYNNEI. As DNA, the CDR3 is TGTGCCAGCAGTGAAGCAGGACAGGGGGCTTACGAGCAGTACTTC. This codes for CASSEAGQGAYEQYF.

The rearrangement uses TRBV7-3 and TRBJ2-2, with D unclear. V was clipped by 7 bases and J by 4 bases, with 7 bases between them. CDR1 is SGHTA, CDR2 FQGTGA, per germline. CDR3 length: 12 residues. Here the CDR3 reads CASTVRTGELFF. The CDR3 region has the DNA TGTGCCAGCACTGTGCGCACCGGGGAGCTGTTTTTT.

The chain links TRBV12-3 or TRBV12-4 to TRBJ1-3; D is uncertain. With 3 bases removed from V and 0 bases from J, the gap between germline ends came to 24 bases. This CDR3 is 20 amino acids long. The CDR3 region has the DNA TGTGCCAGCAGTTTCGGGCAAACACGGGTGGTGCTGAACTCTGGAAACACCATATATTTT. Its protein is CASSFGQTRVVLNSGNTIYF.

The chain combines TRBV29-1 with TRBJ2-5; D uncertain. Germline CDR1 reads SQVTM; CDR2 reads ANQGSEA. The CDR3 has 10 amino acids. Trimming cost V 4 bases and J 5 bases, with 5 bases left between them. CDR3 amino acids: CSVVVETQYF. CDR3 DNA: TGCAGCGTTGTGGTTGAGACCCAGTACTTC.

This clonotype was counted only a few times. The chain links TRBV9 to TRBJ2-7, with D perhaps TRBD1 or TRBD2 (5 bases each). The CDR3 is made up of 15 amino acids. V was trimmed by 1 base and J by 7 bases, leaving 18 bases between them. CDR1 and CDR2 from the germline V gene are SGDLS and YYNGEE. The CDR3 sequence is CASSVSTGPRGEQYF. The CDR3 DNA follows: TGTGCCAGCAGCGTATCTACAGGTCCCAGAGGGGAGCAGTACTTC.

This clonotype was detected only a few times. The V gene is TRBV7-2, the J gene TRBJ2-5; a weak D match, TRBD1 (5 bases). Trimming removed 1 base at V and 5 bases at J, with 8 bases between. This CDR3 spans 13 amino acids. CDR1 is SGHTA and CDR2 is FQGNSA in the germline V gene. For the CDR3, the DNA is TGTGCCAGCAGCTTAGGACAGTGGGAGACCCAGTACTTC. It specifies CASSLGQWETQYF.

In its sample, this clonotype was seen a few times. CDR3 residues: CASSPGYLNTEAFF. CDR3 DNA sequence: TGTGCCAGCTCTCCCGGGTATCTGAACACTGAAGCTTTCTTT. This chain joins TRBV3-1 and TRBJ1-1; D unclear. The CDR3 runs 14 residues. With 8 bases removed from V and 0 bases from J, the gap between germline ends came to 13 bases. The germline V gene encodes CDR1 LGHDT and CDR2 YNNKEL (reference sequence).

The CDR3 region is CASSLALRSRDLTRTQYF. The CDR3 DNA is TGCGCCAGCAGCTTGGCCCTCCGGAGCAGAGACCTAACAAGGACCCAGTACTTC. V gene TRBV5-1 combines with J gene TRBJ2-5; D not certain. This CDR3 is 18 amino acids long. Germline V gene lookup returns CDR1 SGHRS and CDR2 YFSETQ. Trimming removed 0 bases from V and 7 bases from J, with 25 bases in between.

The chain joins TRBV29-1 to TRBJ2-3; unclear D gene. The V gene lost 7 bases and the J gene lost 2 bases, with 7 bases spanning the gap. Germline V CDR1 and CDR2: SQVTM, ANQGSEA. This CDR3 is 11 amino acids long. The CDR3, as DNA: TGCAGCGCCCGTTACACAGATACGCAGTATTTT. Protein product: CSARYTDTQYF.

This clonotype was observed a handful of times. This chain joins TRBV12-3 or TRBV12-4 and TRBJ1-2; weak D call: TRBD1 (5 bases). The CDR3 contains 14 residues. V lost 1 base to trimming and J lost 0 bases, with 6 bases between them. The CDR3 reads CASSLGGTNYGYTF. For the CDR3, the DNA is TGTGCCAGCAGTTTAGGGGGGACTAACTATGGCTACACCTTC.

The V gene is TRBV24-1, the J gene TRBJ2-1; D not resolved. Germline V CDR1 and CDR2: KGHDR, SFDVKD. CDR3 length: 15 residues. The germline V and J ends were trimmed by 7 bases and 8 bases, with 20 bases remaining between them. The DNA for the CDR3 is TGTGCCACCAGGACCCTAGTGGGAACCCACTATGAGCAGTTCTTC. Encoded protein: CATRTLVGTHYEQFF.

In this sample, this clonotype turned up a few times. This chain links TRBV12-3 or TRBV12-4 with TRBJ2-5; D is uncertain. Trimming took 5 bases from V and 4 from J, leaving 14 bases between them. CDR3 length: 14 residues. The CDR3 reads CASSAQWWGETQYF. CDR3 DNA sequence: TGTGCCAGCAGTGCCCAGTGGTGGGGAGAGACCCAGTACTTC.

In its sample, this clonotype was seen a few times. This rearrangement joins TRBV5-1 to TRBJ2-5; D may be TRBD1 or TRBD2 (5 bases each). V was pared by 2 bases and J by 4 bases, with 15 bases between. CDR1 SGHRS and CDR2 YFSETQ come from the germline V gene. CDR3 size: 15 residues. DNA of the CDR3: TGCGCCAGCAGCTTCTCGGGGCCGGGCGGAGAGACCCAGTACTTC. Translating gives CASSFSGPGGETQYF.

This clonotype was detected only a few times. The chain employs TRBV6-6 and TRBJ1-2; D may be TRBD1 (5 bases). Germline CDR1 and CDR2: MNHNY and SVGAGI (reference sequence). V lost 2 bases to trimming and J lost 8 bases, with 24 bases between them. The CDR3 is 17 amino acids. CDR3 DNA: TGTGCCAGCAGTTACCAGACATACGAGATTGTCTGGGACGGCTACACCTTC. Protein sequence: CASSYQTYEIVWDGYTF.

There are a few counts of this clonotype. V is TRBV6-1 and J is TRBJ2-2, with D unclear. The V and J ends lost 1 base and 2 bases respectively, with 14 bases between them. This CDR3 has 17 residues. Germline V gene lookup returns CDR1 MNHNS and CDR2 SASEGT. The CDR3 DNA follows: TGTGCCAGCAGTGAAGAGTGGGTCCCAAGAAACACCGGGGAGCTGTTTTTT. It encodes CASSEEWVPRNTGELFF.

The CDR3 sequence: CASKQGRGTEAFF. CDR3 coding DNA: TGTGCCAGTAAACAGGGACGGGGCACTGAAGCTTTCTTT. V and J are TRBV12-3 or TRBV12-4 and TRBJ1-1, with D perhaps matching TRBD1 (6 bases). Trimming stripped 9 bases from V and 4 bases from J, with 15 bases between. The CDR3 runs 13 residues.

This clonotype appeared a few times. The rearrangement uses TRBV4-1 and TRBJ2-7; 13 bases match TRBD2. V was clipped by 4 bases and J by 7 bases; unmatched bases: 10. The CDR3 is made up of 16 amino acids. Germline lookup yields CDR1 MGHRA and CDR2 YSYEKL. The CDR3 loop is CASSRGLAGDSLEQYF. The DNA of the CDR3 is TGCGCCAGCAGCCGTGGACTAGCGGGGGACTCCCTAGAGCAGTACTTC.

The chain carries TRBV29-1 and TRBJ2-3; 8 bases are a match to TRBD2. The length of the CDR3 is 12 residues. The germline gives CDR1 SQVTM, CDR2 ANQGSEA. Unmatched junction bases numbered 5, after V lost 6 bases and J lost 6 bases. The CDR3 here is CSVWTSSDTQYF. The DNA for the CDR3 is TGCAGCGTGTGGACTAGCTCGGATACGCAGTATTTT.

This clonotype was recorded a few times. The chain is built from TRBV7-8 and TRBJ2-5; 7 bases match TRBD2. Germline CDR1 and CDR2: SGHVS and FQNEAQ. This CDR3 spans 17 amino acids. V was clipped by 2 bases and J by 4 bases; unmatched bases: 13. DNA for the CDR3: TGTGCCAGCAGCTTAATCCGTCGGCGGGAGTCTCCAGAGACCCAGTACTTC. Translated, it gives CASSLIRRRESPETQYF.

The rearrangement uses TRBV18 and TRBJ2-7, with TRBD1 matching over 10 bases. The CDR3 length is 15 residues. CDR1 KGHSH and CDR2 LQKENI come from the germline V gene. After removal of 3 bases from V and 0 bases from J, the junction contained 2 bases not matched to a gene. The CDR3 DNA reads TGTGCCAGCTCACCCGGGACAGGGGCCTCCTACGAGCAGTACTTC. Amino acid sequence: CASSPGTGASYEQYF.

CDR3 DNA sequence: TGTGCCAGCAGCTACGGGTCTACTGGGGCCAACGTCCTGACTTTC. It yields the protein CASSYGSTGANVLTF. The chain recombines TRBV7-6 with TRBJ2-6; no clear D. Between the trimmed V and J ends, which lost 4 bases and 2 bases, there was a span of 9 bases. The germline V gene encodes CDR1 SGHVS and CDR2 FNYEAQ. CDR3 length: 15 residues.